The present T cell receptor (beta chain) was sequenced within a study of Graves' ophthalmopathy and Graves' hyperthyroidism. Germline CDR1 and CDR2: WSHSY and SAAADI. Trimming cost V 7 bases and J 4 bases; bases outside gene matches: 9. The CDR3 runs to 14 residues. This clonotype showed up many times. Amplified material comprised TCR beta CDR3 regions derived from RNA transcripts. The first-round RT-PCR employed HTBI primers together with the Qiagen OneStep RT-PCR kit. A multiplex PCR was then performed as the second round. TCRdb called the multiplex PCR reads again in MiXCR, with one record for every CDR3 protein. The table lists roughly 480,000 distinct CDR3 sequences, under 15% of them singletons.

This receptor was taken from a woman aged 30 to 39 with Graves' ophthalmopathy. Sequencing was carried out using blood. The V gene is TRBV10-2, the J gene TRBJ1-2; 7 nucleotides agree with TRBD1. The CDR3 DNA sequence: TGCGCCAGCAATTCAGGGGGATTGGCCTATGGCTACACCTTC. Its protein product is CASNSGGLAYGYTF.